The 28 T cell receptor beta chains in this list originate from one sample, sequenced in a study of blood T cell repertoires in COVID-19. Measured with immunoSEQ multiplex PCR; TCRdb has only the in-frame clones, and not every one. The sample comprises about 140,000 clones, about 84% of which are singletons, and 1.6% rests with the top ten. The sequencing sample was made of PBMCs or T cells enriched from blood (not recorded which). The receptors shown here come from a woman aged 18-35 years who had been exposed to COVID-19.

The rearrangement joins TRBV28 to TRBJ1-5; D is ambiguous. The V end was cut by 3 bases, the J end by 5 bases, with 14 bases between. CDR1 and CDR2 (germline): MDHEN, SYDVKM. The CDR3 totals 15 residues. The CDR3 region has the DNA TGTGCCAGCAGTTTTCGACGGACTTACGATCAGCCCCAGCATTTT. Amino acid sequence: CASSFRRTYDQPQHF.

CDR3: CSVGEGTNQPQHF. Here the CDR3 DNA reads TGCAGCGTAGGGGAGGGCACAAATCAGCCCCAGCATTTT. The chain combines TRBV29-1 with TRBJ1-5, with D possibly being TRBD1 (5 bases). Germline CDR1 is SQVTM and CDR2 is ANQGSEA. This CDR3 has 13 amino acids. V dropped 6 bases and J dropped 4 bases, with 13 bases sitting between them.

This rearrangement joins TRBV10-3 to TRBJ2-2; 8 nucleotides agree with TRBD2. The germline V gene encodes CDR1 ENHRY and CDR2 SYGVKD. CDR3 length equals 15 residues. The junction had 9 bases not matched to a gene; V was cut back by 11 bases and J by 1 base. CDR3 nucleotides: TGTGCCGTCCGGCTTAGCGGGAAGAACACCGGGGAGCTGTTTTTT. It yields the protein CAVRLSGKNTGELFF.

In nucleotides, the CDR3 is TGTGCCAGCAGTTTCGGGAGCCCTGTCTATGGCTACACCTTC. Translated, it gives CASSFGSPVYGYTF. The rearrangement joins TRBV6-2 or TRBV6-3 to TRBJ1-2; no clear D gene. V was cut by 4 bases and J by 4 bases, with 13 bases left in between. The V gene's germline CDR1 is MNHEY and CDR2 SVGEGT. This CDR3 comprises 14 residues.

This clone was found a few times. The genes are TRBV12-5 and TRBJ1-5; D possibly corresponds to TRBD1 (5 bases). The CDR3 sequence is 15 residues long. The germline V gene has CDR1 LGHNT and CDR2 FRNRAP. Trimming left V 1 base short and J 0 bases short, with 7 bases between. The CDR3 spells CASGLEGFSNQPQHF. The CDR3 DNA reads TGTGCTAGTGGTTTGGAGGGGTTTAGCAATCAGCCCCAGCATTTT.

This chain links TRBV7-9 with TRBJ1-2; no definite D call. The CDR3 loop spans 15 amino acids. In germline, CDR1 is SEHNR, CDR2 FQNEAQ (reference sequence). Trimming shortened V by 3 bases and J by 2 bases, and 13 bases separated the two germline ends. This chain's CDR3 is CASSLRADLNYGYTF. The CDR3 nucleotides read TGTGCCAGCAGCTTGCGGGCAGACCTAAACTATGGCTACACCTTC. The whole variable domain, remainder taken from reference TRBV7-9 and TRBJ1-2, is DTGVSQNPRHKITKRGQNVTFRCDPISEHNRLYWYRQTLGQGPEFLTYFQNEAQLEKSRLLSDRFSAERPKGSFSTLEIQRTEQGDSAMYLCASSLRADLNYGYTFGSGTRLTVV.

The chain carries TRBV30 and TRBJ1-6; 7 bases map to TRBD1. The germline V gene encodes CDR1 GTSNPN and CDR2 SVGIG (reference sequence). V lost 1 base, J lost 11 bases, and 11 bases stayed unmatched. CDR3 size: 15 residues. The CDR3 DNA follows: TGTGCCTGGAGTGATTTCGGGACAGTTATTCCACCCCTCCACTTT. Its protein product is CAWSDFGTVIPPLHF. The full variable domain, in which reference TRBV30 and TRBJ1-6 provide the parts outside the CDR3, is SQTIHQWPATLVQPVGSPLSLECTVEGTSNPNLYWYRQAAGRGLQLLFYSVGIGQISSEVPQNLSASRPQDRQFILSSKKLLLSDSGFYLCAWSDFGTVIPPLHFGNGTRLTVT.

V usage is TRBV5-3 and J usage is TRBJ2-7; TRBD2 aligns across 7 bases. TRBV5-3 carries the ORF label, with uncertain function. V lost 4 bases to trimming and J lost 0 bases; unmatched junction nucleotides: 10. The CDR3 runs to 16 residues. The CDR3: CARSAKLAPASYEQYF. CDR3 DNA: TGTGCCAGAAGCGCTAAACTAGCGCCAGCCTCCTACGAGCAGTACTTC.

There are a few counts of this clone. CDR3 in amino acids: CASSLDRSDYTIYF. The CDR3 region has the DNA TGTGCCAGCAGCCTAGACAGGTCGGATTACACCATATATTTT. The chain is built from TRBV5-6 and TRBJ1-3; TRBD1 might be the D (6 bases). The CDR3 covers 14 residues. The germline gives CDR1 SGHDT, CDR2 YYEEEE. The V and J ends lost 4 bases and 8 bases respectively, with 16 bases between them.

This chain links TRBV7-8 with TRBJ2-7; D gene uncertain. From germline, CDR1 is SGHVS and CDR2 FQNEAQ. The CDR3 spans 13 residues. V was clipped by 0 bases and J by 2 bases, with 5 bases between them. The CDR3 is CASSLATPYEQYF. DNA for the CDR3: TGTGCCAGCAGCTTAGCCACACCCTACGAGCAGTACTTC.

This clone was observed a single time. The chain couples TRBV7-8 to TRBJ2-7, with a possible D match to TRBD2 (7 bases). Germline lookup yields CDR1 SGHVS and CDR2 FQNEAQ. The CDR3 runs to 13 residues. Deletions cut 6 bases from V and 4 bases from J, with 13 bases between. The CDR3 DNA is TGTGCCAGCAGGGGGGGGCCGGGATACGAGCAGTACTTC. Its translation: CASRGGPGYEQYF.

The rearrangement uses TRBV15 and TRBJ2-3; D remains unclear. Trimming stripped 5 bases from V and 1 base from J, with 7 bases between. This CDR3 comprises 13 residues. Germline CDR1 and CDR2: LNHNV and YYDKDF (reference sequence). CDR3 in amino acids: CATSLSGTDTQYF. CDR3 nucleotides: TGTGCCACCAGCTTAAGCGGCACAGATACGCAGTATTTT.

This chain joins TRBV2 and TRBJ1-1; 11 positions match TRBD1. V dropped 6 bases and J dropped 6; count of bases not matched to a gene: 12. The germline CDR1 and CDR2 sequences are SNHLY and FYNNEI. The CDR3 spans 16 residues. CDR3 residues: CASSGQGAIAVAEAFF. The CDR3 region has the DNA TGTGCCAGCAGCGGACAGGGGGCAATTGCGGTGGCTGAAGCTTTCTTT. Full variable domain (rest looked up from reference TRBV2 and TRBJ1-1): EPEVTQTPSHQVTQMGQEVILRCVPISNHLYFYWYRQILGQKVEFLVSFYNNEISEKSEIFDDQFSVERPDGSNFTLKIRSTKLEDSAMYFCASSGQGAIAVAEAFFGQGTRLTVV.

Here the CDR3 reads CASSWTATVYGYTF. CDR3 bases: TGTGCCAGCAGTTGGACAGCTACAGTCTATGGCTACACCTTC. V is TRBV28 and J is TRBJ1-2, with a possible D match to TRBD1 (6 bases). CDR3 size: 14 residues. V was clipped by 4 bases and J by 4 bases, with 13 bases between them. Germline CDR1 and CDR2: MDHEN and SYDVKM.

This clone was observed a few times. V and J are TRBV5-1 and TRBJ1-1; TRBD1 is a possible D gene (6 bases). Germline-derived CDR1 and CDR2 are SGHRS and YFSETQ. The CDR3 spans 15 residues. The V gene lost 0 bases and the J gene lost 1 base, with 10 bases spanning the gap. The CDR3 is CASSLVEGGNTEAFF. The CDR3 coding sequence is TGCGCCAGCAGCTTGGTAGAAGGGGGGAACACTGAAGCTTTCTTT.

The chain recombines TRBV29-1 with TRBJ2-1, with 8 bases aligning to TRBD2. The length of the CDR3 is 14 residues. The germline gives CDR1 SQVTM, CDR2 ANQGSEA. V shed 6 bases and J 10 bases; nucleotides not matched to a gene: 14. The CDR3 loop reads CSVTTSGRLREQFF. CDR3 DNA: TGCAGCGTAACCACCAGCGGGAGACTACGGGAGCAGTTCTTC.

In this sample, this clone turned up a few times. This chain uses TRBV19 with TRBJ2-7, with D possibly TRBD1 on 6 matching bases. Germline-derived CDR1 and CDR2 are LNHDA and SQIVND (reference sequence). The CDR3 extends over 11 amino acids. V was trimmed by 5 bases and J by 7 bases, leaving 9 bases between them. The CDR3 nucleotides read TGTGCCAGTAGTTTTACAGGGGAGCAGTACTTC. This sequence encodes CASSFTGEQYF.

The chain couples TRBV11-2 to TRBJ1-6; 7 bases map to TRBD1. Trimming cost V 3 bases and J 10 bases; bases outside gene matches: 6. Germline lookup yields CDR1 SGHAT and CDR2 FQNNGV. This CDR3 has 14 amino acids. As DNA, the CDR3 is TGTGCCAGCAGCTTGTCGCAGGGGGTATCACCCCTCCACTTT. As protein: CASSLSQGVSPLHF.

The CDR3 DNA reads TGTGCCAGCAGCCTCCTCCCTTTATATGACAGCTACGAGCAGTACTTC. Protein: CASSLLPLYDSYEQYF. The chain couples TRBV6-2 or TRBV6-3 to TRBJ2-7; possibly TRBD1 for D (5 bases). Germline V gene sequence: CDR1 MNHEY, CDR2 SVGEGT. The germline V and J ends were trimmed by 6 bases and 3 bases, with 21 bases remaining between them. The CDR3 has 16 residues.

This chain uses TRBV11-2 with TRBJ2-3, with 7 nucleotides matching TRBD1. CDR1 is SGHAT, CDR2 FQNNGV, per germline. Trimming removed 5 bases from V and 2 bases from J; junction bases left unmatched: 10. The CDR3 is made up of 16 amino acids. The CDR3 DNA is TGTGCCAGCAGCACTAACAGGGGACCTAACACAGATACGCAGTATTTT. It codes for CASSTNRGPNTDTQYF.

There are a few counts of this clone. The rearrangement joins TRBV29-1 to TRBJ2-7; a weak D match, TRBD2 (6 bases). V was trimmed by 1 base and J by 6 bases, leaving 13 bases between them. The CDR3 consists of 13 residues. The germline V gene encodes CDR1 SQVTM and CDR2 ANQGSEA. CDR3 DNA sequence: TGCAGCGTTGAAGGGGAGGACCTTGGCGAGCAGTACTTC. Translated: CSVEGEDLGEQYF.

The DNA of the CDR3 is TGCGCCAGCACCAACAGGGGGCGGCGGGAGACCCAGTACTTC. This codes for CASTNRGRRETQYF. V and J are TRBV5-1 and TRBJ2-5, with 9 bases fitting TRBD1. The CDR3 extends over 14 amino acids. Germline V gives CDR1 SGHRS, CDR2 YFSETQ. V gave up 6 bases and J gave up 5 bases; unmatched junction bases: 8.

The chain uses TRBV7-9 and TRBJ1-5, with TRBD1 matching over 7 bases. V was clipped by 1 base and J by 2 bases; unmatched bases: 2. The CDR3 totals 15 residues. Per the germline V gene, CDR1 is SEHNR and CDR2 is FQNEAQ (reference sequence). CDR3 residues: CASSLVGTGNQPQHF. CDR3 nucleotides: TGTGCCAGCAGCTTAGTTGGGACAGGCAATCAGCCCCAGCATTTT.

This chain connects TRBV6-1 to TRBJ2-3; maybe TRBD2 (5 bases). In germline, CDR1 is MNHNS, CDR2 SASEGT. Trimming shortened V by 0 bases and J by 2 bases, and 9 bases separated the two germline ends. The CDR3 is 15 residues long. CDR3 sequence (DNA): TGTGCCAGCAGTGAAGCGCCGGGGTTCACAGATACGCAGTATTTT. This codes for CASSEAPGFTDTQYF.

This clone was counted a single time. This rearrangement joins TRBV7-9 to TRBJ1-2; 7 positions match TRBD1. CDR3 length equals 17 residues. The ends lost 5 bases at V and 0 bases at J; junction bases unmatched: 12. CDR1 is SEHNR and CDR2 is FQNEAQ in the germline V gene (reference sequence). The CDR3 nucleotides read TGTGCCAGCAGCCGTATTAGACAGGGTGTGGCTAACTATGGCTACACCTTC. Amino acids: CASSRIRQGVANYGYTF. Full variable domain (missing parts from reference TRBV7-9 and TRBJ1-2): DTGVSQNPRHKITKRGQNVTFRCDPISEHNRLYWYRQTLGQGPEFLTYFQNEAQLEKSRLLSDRFSAERPKGSFSTLEIQRTEQGDSAMYLCASSRIRQGVANYGYTFGSGTRLTVV.

The table lists this clone with a few counts. V gene TRBV11-2 combines with J gene TRBJ2-7, with no clear D. Germline V lookup: CDR1 SGHAT, CDR2 FQNNGV. The V gene lost 2 bases and the J gene lost 2 bases, with 10 bases spanning the gap. The CDR3 is made up of 14 amino acids. The CDR3 coding sequence is TGTGCCAGCAGCTTACTGTCTCTAACCTACGAGCAGTACTTC. Translating gives CASSLLSLTYEQYF. Complete variable domain (other parts from reference TRBV11-2 and TRBJ2-7): EAGVAQSPRYKIIEKRQSVAFWCNPISGHATLYWYQQILGQGPKLLIQFQNNGVVDDSQLPKDRFSAERLKGVDSTLKIQPAKLEDSAVYLCASSLLSLTYEQYFGPGTRLTVT.

The chain uses TRBV11-3 and TRBJ1-4; TRBD1 matches 9 bases. V was clipped by 4 bases and J by 5 bases; unmatched bases: 17. This CDR3 spans 19 amino acids. Germline V gene data show CDR1 as SGHNT and CDR2 as YENEEA. This CDR3 is CASSSTSSRDRERNEKLFF. CDR3 DNA: TGTGCCAGCAGCTCTACCTCGTCCCGGGACAGGGAAAGGAATGAAAAACTGTTTTTT.

Comments on this clone: One junction end does not reproduce the germline sequence, and a read error may be involved. The chain employs TRBV10-3 and TRBJ1-6; D uncertain. The CDR3 totals 14 residues. Germline loops: CDR1 ENHRY, CDR2 SYGVKD. The DNA for the CDR3 is TGTGCCATCAGTGACCTGTCCTTTAATTCACCCCTCCACTTT. Residues: CAISDLSFNSPLHF.